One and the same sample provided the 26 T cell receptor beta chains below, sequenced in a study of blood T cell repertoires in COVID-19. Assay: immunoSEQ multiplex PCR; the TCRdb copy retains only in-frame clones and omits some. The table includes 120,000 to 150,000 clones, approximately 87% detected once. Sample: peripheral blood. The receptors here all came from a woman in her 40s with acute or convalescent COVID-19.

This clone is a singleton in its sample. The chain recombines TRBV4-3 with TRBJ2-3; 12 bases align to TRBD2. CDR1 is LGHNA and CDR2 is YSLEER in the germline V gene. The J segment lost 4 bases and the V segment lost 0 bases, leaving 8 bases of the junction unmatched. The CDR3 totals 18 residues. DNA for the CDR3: TGCGCCAGCAGCCAAGAGCCTAGCGGGAGGGCAGGGGCAGATACGCAGTATTTT. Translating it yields CASSQEPSGRAGADTQYF.

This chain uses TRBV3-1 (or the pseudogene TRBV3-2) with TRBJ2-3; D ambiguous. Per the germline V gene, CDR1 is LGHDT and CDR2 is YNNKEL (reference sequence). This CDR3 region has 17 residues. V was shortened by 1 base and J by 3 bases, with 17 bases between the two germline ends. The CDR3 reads CASSQGIPLPETDTQYF. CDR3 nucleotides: TGTGCCAGCAGCCAAGGTATACCGCTGCCGGAGACAGATACGCAGTATTTT.

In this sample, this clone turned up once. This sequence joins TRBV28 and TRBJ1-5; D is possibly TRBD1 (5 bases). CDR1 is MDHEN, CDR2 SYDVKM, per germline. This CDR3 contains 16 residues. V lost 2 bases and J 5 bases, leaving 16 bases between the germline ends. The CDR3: CASSLGGGQGYQPQHF. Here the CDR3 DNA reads TGTGCCAGCAGTTTAGGGGGGGGTCAGGGATATCAGCCCCAGCATTTT.

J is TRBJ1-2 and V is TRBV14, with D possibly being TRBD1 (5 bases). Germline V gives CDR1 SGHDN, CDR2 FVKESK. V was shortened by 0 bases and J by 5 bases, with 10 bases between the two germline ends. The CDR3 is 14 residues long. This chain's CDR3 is CASSQDSGGYGYTF. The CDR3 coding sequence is TGTGCCAGCAGCCAAGATTCGGGGGGGTATGGCTACACCTTC.

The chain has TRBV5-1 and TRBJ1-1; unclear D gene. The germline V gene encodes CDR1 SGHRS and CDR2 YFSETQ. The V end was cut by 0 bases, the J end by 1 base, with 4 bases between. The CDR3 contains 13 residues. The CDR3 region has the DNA TGCGCCAGCAGCTTGGGGCCGAACACTGAAGCTTTCTTT. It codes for CASSLGPNTEAFF.

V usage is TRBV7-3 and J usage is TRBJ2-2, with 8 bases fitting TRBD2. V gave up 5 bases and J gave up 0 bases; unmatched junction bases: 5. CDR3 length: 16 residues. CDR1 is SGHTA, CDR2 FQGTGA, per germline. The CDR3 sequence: CASSRGGRTNTGELFF. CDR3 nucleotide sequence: TGTGCCAGCAGCCGGGGGGGCCGAACGAACACCGGGGAGCTGTTTTTT.

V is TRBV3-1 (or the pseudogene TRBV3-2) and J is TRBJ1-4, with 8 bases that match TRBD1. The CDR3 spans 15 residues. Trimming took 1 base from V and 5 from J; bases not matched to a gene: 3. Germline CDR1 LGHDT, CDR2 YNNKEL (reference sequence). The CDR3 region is CASSQGGTGNEKLFF. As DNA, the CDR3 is TGTGCCAGCAGCCAAGGTGGGACAGGCAATGAAAAACTGTTTTTT.

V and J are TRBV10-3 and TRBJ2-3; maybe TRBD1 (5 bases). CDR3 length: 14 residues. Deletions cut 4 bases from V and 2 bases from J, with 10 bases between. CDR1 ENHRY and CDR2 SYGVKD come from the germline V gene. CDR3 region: CAISGQGSTDTQYF. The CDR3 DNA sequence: TGTGCCATCAGTGGTCAGGGATCCACAGATACGCAGTATTTT.

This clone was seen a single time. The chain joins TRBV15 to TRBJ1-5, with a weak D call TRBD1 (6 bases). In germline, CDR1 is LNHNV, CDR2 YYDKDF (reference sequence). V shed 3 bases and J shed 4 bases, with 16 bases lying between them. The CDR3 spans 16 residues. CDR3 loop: CATSRDTGIRNQPQHF. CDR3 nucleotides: TGTGCCACCAGCAGGGATACAGGGATTCGAAATCAGCCCCAGCATTTT.

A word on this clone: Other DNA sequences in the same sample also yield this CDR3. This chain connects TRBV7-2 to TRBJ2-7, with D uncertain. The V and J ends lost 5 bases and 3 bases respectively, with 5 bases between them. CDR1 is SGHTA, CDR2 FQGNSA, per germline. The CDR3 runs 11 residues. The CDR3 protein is CASSLSYEQYF. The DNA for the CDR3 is TGTGCCAGCAGCCTCAGCTACGAGCAGTACTTC.

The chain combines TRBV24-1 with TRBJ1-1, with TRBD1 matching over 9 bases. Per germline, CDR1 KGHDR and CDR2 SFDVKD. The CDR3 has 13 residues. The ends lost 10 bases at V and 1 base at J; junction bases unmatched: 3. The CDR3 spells CATKGQGNTEAFF. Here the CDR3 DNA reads TGTGCCACTAAGGGACAGGGGAACACTGAAGCTTTCTTT.

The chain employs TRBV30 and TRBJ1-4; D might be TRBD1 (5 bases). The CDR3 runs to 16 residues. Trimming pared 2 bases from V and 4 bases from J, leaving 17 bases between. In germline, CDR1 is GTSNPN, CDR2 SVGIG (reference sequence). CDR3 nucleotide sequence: TGTGCCTGGAGTCTCCAGGCGGGACTGTATAATGAAAAACTGTTTTTT. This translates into CAWSLQAGLYNEKLFF. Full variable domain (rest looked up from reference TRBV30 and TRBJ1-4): SQTIHQWPATLVQPVGSPLSLECTVEGTSNPNLYWYRQAAGRGLQLLFYSVGIGQISSEVPQNLSASRPQDRQFILSSKKLLLSDSGFYLCAWSLQAGLYNEKLFFGSGTQLSVL.

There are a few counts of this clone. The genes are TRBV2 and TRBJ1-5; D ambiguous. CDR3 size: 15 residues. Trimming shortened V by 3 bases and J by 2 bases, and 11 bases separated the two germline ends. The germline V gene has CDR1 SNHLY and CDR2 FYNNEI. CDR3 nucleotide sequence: TGTGCCAGCAGTGAGGCCGGGAGCCGCAATCAGCCCCAGCATTTT. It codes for CASSEAGSRNQPQHF. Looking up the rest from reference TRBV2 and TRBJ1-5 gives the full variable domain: EPEVTQTPSHQVTQMGQEVILRCVPISNHLYFYWYRQILGQKVEFLVSFYNNEISEKSEIFDDQFSVERPDGSNFTLKIRSTKLEDSAMYFCASSEAGSRNQPQHFGDGTRLSIL.

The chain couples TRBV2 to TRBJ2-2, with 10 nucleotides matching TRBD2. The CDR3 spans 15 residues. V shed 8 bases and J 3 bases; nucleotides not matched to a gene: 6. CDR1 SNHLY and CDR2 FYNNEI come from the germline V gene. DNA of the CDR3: TGTGCCAGCGCCTACCTAGCGGGGGACACCGGGGAGCTGTTTTTT. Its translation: CASAYLAGDTGELFF.

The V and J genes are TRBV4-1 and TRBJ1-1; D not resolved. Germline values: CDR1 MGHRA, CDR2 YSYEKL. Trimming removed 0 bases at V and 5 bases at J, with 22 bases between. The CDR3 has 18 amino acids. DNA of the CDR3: TGCGCCAGCAGCCAAGATAGATACAAGCCCGTGGGAGAGACTGAAGCTTTCTTT. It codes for CASSQDRYKPVGETEAFF.

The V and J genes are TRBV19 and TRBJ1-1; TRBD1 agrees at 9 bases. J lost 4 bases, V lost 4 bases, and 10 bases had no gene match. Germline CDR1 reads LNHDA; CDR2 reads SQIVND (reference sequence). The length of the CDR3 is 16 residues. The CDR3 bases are TGTGCCAGTAGTAACGTTGGGACAGGGTGGGGCACTGAAGCTTTCTTT. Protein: CASSNVGTGWGTEAFF.

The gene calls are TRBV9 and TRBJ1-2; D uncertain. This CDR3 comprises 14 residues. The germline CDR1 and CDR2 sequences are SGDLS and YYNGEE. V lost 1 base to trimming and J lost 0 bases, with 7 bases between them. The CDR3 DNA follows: TGTGCCAGCAGCGTAATCACGGCTAACTATGGCTACACCTTC. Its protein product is CASSVITANYGYTF.

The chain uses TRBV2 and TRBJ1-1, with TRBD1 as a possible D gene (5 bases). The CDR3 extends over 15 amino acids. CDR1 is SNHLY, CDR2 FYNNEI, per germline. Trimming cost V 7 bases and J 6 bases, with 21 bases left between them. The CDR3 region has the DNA TGTGCCAGCATATCTCGAGACAGCAGCTTCTCTGAAGCTTTCTTT. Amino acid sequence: CASISRDSSFSEAFF. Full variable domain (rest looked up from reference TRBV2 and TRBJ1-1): EPEVTQTPSHQVTQMGQEVILRCVPISNHLYFYWYRQILGQKVEFLVSFYNNEISEKSEIFDDQFSVERPDGSNFTLKIRSTKLEDSAMYFCASISRDSSFSEAFFGQGTRLTVV.

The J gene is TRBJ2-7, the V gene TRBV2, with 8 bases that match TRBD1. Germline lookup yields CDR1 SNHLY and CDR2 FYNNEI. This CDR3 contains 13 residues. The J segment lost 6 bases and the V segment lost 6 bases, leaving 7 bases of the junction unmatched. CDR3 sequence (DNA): TGTGCCAGCAGGGGTGGACAGGGACGCGAGCAGTACTTC. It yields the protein CASRGGQGREQYF.

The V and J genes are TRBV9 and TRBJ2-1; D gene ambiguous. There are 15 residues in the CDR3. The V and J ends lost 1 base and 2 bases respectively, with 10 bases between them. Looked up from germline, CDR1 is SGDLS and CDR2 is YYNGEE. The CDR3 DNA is TGTGCCAGCAGCGTAAGATCGCAGGCCTACAATGAGCAGTTCTTC. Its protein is CASSVRSQAYNEQFF.

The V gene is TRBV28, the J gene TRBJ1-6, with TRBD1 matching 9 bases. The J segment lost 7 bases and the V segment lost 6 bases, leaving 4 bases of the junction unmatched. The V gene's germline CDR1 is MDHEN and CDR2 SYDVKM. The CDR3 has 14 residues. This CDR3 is CASSTGQGNSPLHF. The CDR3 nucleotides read TGTGCCAGCAGCACGGGACAGGGAAATTCACCCCTCCACTTT.

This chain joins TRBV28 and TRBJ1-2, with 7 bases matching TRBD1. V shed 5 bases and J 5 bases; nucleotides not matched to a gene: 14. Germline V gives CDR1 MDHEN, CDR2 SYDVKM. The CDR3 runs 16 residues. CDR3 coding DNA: TGTGCCAGCAGTCCCCCTGCGACAGGGTTAGAATATGGCTACACCTTC. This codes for CASSPPATGLEYGYTF.

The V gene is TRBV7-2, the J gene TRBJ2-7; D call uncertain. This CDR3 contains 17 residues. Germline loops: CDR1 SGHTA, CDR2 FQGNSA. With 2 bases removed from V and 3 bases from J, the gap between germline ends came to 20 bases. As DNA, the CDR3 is TGTGCCAGCAGCTTACATCTCCCCACAGTAACCCTCTACGAGCAGTACTTC. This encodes CASSLHLPTVTLYEQYF.

The CDR3 protein is CASSRTGTNEKLFF. The CDR3 coding sequence is TGTGCCAGCAGCCGGACAGGTACTAATGAAAAACTGTTTTTT. The V call is TRBV7-9, the J call TRBJ1-4; the match to TRBD1 covers 7 bases. Germline lookup yields CDR1 SEHNR and CDR2 FQNEAQ (reference sequence). CDR3 size: 14 residues. V lost 5 bases, J lost 2 bases, and 2 bases stayed unmatched.

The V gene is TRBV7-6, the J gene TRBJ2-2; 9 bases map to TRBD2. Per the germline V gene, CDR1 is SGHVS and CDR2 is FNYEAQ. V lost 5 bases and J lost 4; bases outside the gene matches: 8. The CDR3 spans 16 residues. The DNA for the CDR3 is TGTGCCAGCAGCGGGTTAGCGGGGGCCGTCACCGGGGAGCTGTTTTTT. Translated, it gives CASSGLAGAVTGELFF.

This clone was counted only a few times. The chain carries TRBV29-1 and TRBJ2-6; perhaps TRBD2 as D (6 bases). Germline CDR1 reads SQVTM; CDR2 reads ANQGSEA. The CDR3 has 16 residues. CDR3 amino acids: CAFNSGEPSGANVLTF. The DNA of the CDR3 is TGCGCCTTTAATAGCGGTGAACCTTCTGGGGCCAACGTCCTGACTTTC.